These 30 T cell receptor beta chains share one sample of origin, sequenced in a study of tumor-infiltrating lymphocytes in localized non-small cell lung cancer. Profiled with immunoSEQ multiplex PCR; TCRdb holds only in-frame clones, not every one. The data contain 14,000 or so clones, under 70% of them singletons. Sample: uninvolved lung tissue not adjacent to the tumor. The receptors here all came from a human donor with non-small cell lung cancer.

The V gene is TRBV5-1, the J gene TRBJ2-5, with D perhaps matching TRBD1 (6 bases). The CDR3 covers 13 residues. V gave up 3 bases and J gave up 3 bases, with 9 bases separating them. Germline-derived CDR1 and CDR2 are SGHRS and YFSETQ. CDR3 DNA: TGCGCCAGCAGCTCCGGACAGAAAGAGACCCAGTACTTC. Its translation is CASSSGQKETQYF.

V is TRBV19 and J is TRBJ2-7; 13 nucleotides match TRBD2. The CDR3 length is 16 residues. V dropped 6 bases and J dropped 2; count of bases not matched to a gene: 7. Germline-derived CDR1 and CDR2 are LNHDA and SQIVND (reference sequence). The CDR3 protein is CASSKGLAGAPYEQYF. CDR3 bases: TGTGCCAGTAGCAAAGGACTAGCGGGAGCGCCCTACGAGCAGTACTTC.

The chain couples TRBV29-1 to TRBJ2-3, with 9 bases matching TRBD1. CDR3 length: 14 residues. Germline V lookup: CDR1 SQVTM, CDR2 ANQGSEA. The V segment lost 6 bases and the J segment 2 bases; nucleotides outside the gene matches: 6. In DNA, the CDR3 is TGCAGCGTCGCTACAGGGGGCTACACAGATACGCAGTATTTT. Its protein product is CSVATGGYTDTQYF.

This clone was detected only a few times. V gene TRBV6-1 combines with J gene TRBJ2-7, with TRBD1 matching 8 bases. This CDR3 spans 14 amino acids. Looked up from germline, CDR1 is MNHNS and CDR2 is SASEGT. J was trimmed by 2 bases and V by 5 bases; bases with no gene match: 5. CDR3 nucleotide sequence: TGTGCCAGCAGTACCCGGACAGGGCCCTACGAGCAGTACTTC. Translating it yields CASSTRTGPYEQYF.

There are a few counts of this clone. This chain uses TRBV7-3 with TRBJ2-1; D is unclear. Trimming removed 5 bases at V and 0 bases at J, with 14 bases between. Germline CDR1 SGHTA, CDR2 FQGTGA. The CDR3 length is 16 residues. The CDR3 is CASSPPSASSYNEQFF. The CDR3, as DNA: TGTGCCAGCAGCCCCCCAAGCGCGAGCTCCTACAATGAGCAGTTCTTC.

This rearrangement joins TRBV2 to TRBJ2-3; D may match TRBD1 or TRBD2 (5 bases each). Germline CDR1 is SNHLY and CDR2 is FYNNEI. This CDR3 spans 13 amino acids. Trimming took off 5 bases at V and 1 base at J, with 7 bases between the two ends. DNA of the CDR3: TGTGCCAGCAGTAGAGGGGGCACAGATACGCAGTATTTT. Its translation: CASSRGGTDTQYF. The full variable domain, with the rest looked up from reference TRBV2 and TRBJ2-3, is EPEVTQTPSHQVTQMGQEVILRCVPISNHLYFYWYRQILGQKVEFLVSFYNNEISEKSEIFDDQFSVERPDGSNFTLKIRSTKLEDSAMYFCASSRGGTDTQYFGPGTRLTVL.

V and J are TRBV5-4 and TRBJ1-1; weak D call: TRBD1 (5 bases). Trimming cost V 3 bases and J 3 bases, with 12 bases left between them. This CDR3 comprises 14 residues. The germline V gene has CDR1 SGHNT and CDR2 YYREEE (reference sequence). This CDR3 is CASSYGTRYTEAFF. CDR3 DNA: TGTGCCAGCAGCTATGGGACGAGGTACACTGAAGCTTTCTTT.

A few counts support this clone. The rearrangement uses TRBV6-5 and TRBJ1-4, with no clear D. Trimming removed 6 bases from V and 8 bases from J, with 16 bases in between. Per germline, CDR1 MNHEY and CDR2 SVGAGI. This CDR3 comprises 14 residues. CDR3 sequence (DNA): TGTGCCAGCAGAGCGGGATCGGGTGGGGAAAAACTGTTTTTT. Residues: CASRAGSGGEKLFF.

The chain's CDR3 is CASSLVIGSNTEAFF. The CDR3, as DNA: TGCGCCAGCAGCTTGGTAATTGGCAGCAACACTGAAGCTTTCTTT. This sequence joins TRBV5-1 and TRBJ1-1; unclear D gene. Germline V gene lookup returns CDR1 SGHRS and CDR2 YFSETQ. Trimming shortened V by 0 bases and J by 2 bases, and 11 bases separated the two germline ends. This CDR3 is 15 amino acids long. Drawing the rest from reference TRBV5-1 and TRBJ1-1, the complete variable domain is KAGVTQTPRYLIKTRGQQVTLSCSPISGHRSVSWYQQTPGQGLQFLFEYFSETQRNKGNFPGRFSGRQFSNSRSEMNVSTLELGDSALYLCASSLVIGSNTEAFFGQGTRLTVV.

The chain links TRBV10-3 to TRBJ1-1; 12 nucleotides match TRBD1. V was clipped by 6 bases and J by 4 bases; unmatched bases: 9. Germline CDR1 reads ENHRY; CDR2 reads SYGVKD. The CDR3 totals 16 residues. In DNA form, the CDR3 reads TGTGCCATCAGCGGGACAGGGGGCTTGAAAGGCACTGAAGCTTTCTTT. Its protein product is CAISGTGGLKGTEAFF.

The chain has TRBV30 and TRBJ2-7; TRBD1 or TRBD2 may be the D gene (5 bases each). Germline CDR1 is GTSNPN and CDR2 is SVGIG (reference sequence). V was trimmed by 4 bases and J by 4 bases, leaving 23 bases between them. The length of the CDR3 is 16 residues. CDR3 sequence: CAWNEESGRNRYEQYF. DNA of the CDR3: TGTGCCTGGAATGAGGAATCGGGGCGGAATAGGTACGAGCAGTACTTC.

The gene calls are TRBV5-5 and TRBJ1-4, with D uncertain. Looked up from germline, CDR1 is SGHKS and CDR2 is YYEKEE (reference sequence). The CDR3 has 12 residues. V was trimmed by 2 bases and J by 5 bases, leaving 4 bases between them. DNA of the CDR3: TGTGCCAGCAGCTTTTGGAATGAAAAACTGTTTTTT. This gives the protein CASSFWNEKLFF. Supplemented by reference TRBV5-5 and TRBJ1-4, the full variable domain reads DAGVTQSPTHLIKTRGQQVTLRCSPISGHKSVSWYQQVLGQGPQFIFQYYEKEERGRGNFPDRFSARQFPNYSSELNVNALLLGDSALYLCASSFWNEKLFFGSGTQLSVL.

This clone showed up just a few times. This chain joins TRBV10-2 and TRBJ1-6; 9 nucleotides match TRBD1. The CDR3 contains 15 residues. CDR1 is WSHSY and CDR2 is SAAADI in the germline V gene. The ends lost 6 bases at V and 7 bases at J; junction bases unmatched: 7. Here the CDR3 reads CASRTGQGWNSPLHF. In DNA form, the CDR3 reads TGCGCCAGCAGGACAGGACAGGGGTGGAATTCACCCCTCCACTTT.

There are a few counts of this clone. The V gene is TRBV30, the J gene TRBJ1-1; TRBD1 might be the D (5 bases). Trimming cost V 0 bases and J 2 bases, with 13 bases left between them. The CDR3 length is 15 residues. Germline V gene lookup returns CDR1 GTSNPN and CDR2 SVGIG (reference sequence). CDR3 amino acids: CAWSVAAGPNTEAFF. CDR3 in DNA: TGTGCCTGGAGTGTAGCGGCAGGGCCCAACACTGAAGCTTTCTTT.

The table lists this clone with a few counts. This chain connects TRBV6-4 to TRBJ2-5, with 9 positions matching TRBD2. This CDR3 has 15 amino acids. Germline CDR1 MRHNA, CDR2 SNTAGT. Trimming at V came to 3 bases and at J to 5 bases, leaving 7 bases not matched to a gene. CDR3: CASSEGASGAETQYF. CDR3 bases: TGTGCCAGCAGTGAAGGGGCTAGCGGGGCGGAGACCCAGTACTTC.

The chain uses TRBV11-2 and TRBJ2-5; the match to TRBD1 covers 10 bases. The trim removed 3 bases at V and 1 base at J, leaving 8 bases unmatched. Germline values: CDR1 SGHAT, CDR2 FQNNGV. CDR3 length: 17 residues. Written as DNA, the CDR3 is TGTGCCAGCAGCTTGACAGGGGGCACGTGGGTCCAAGAGACCCAGTACTTC. Translated, it gives CASSLTGGTWVQETQYF. Based on the CDR3 plus reference TRBV11-2 and TRBJ2-5, the full variable domain is EAGVAQSPRYKIIEKRQSVAFWCNPISGHATLYWYQQILGQGPKLLIQFQNNGVVDDSQLPKDRFSAERLKGVDSTLKIQPAKLEDSAVYLCASSLTGGTWVQETQYFGPGTRLLVL.

The chain couples TRBV9 to TRBJ2-3; D unclear. Germline CDR1 is SGDLS and CDR2 is YYNGEE. The V and J ends lost 2 bases and 1 base respectively, with 11 bases between them. The CDR3 is 15 amino acids. Here the CDR3 reads CASSVRALRTDTQYF. DNA of the CDR3: TGTGCCAGCAGCGTTAGGGCCCTACGCACAGATACGCAGTATTTT.

The rearrangement joins TRBV7-2 to TRBJ2-7; 7 bases fit TRBD2. Germline CDR1 is SGHTA and CDR2 is FQGNSA. V shed 2 bases, J shed 3 bases, and the junction held 4 bases outside the gene matches. The CDR3 covers 14 residues. CDR3 protein: CASSLSGIGYEQYF. The DNA of the CDR3 is TGTGCCAGCAGCTTAAGCGGGATCGGCTACGAGCAGTACTTC.

The gene calls are TRBV7-9 and TRBJ2-5, with unresolved D. Trimming took off 1 base at V and 5 bases at J, with 14 bases between the two ends. The CDR3 has 15 residues. CDR1 SEHNR and CDR2 FQNEAQ come from the germline V gene (reference sequence). This CDR3 is CASSLETSFAETQYF. The CDR3 DNA reads as TGTGCCAGCAGCTTAGAGACCTCATTTGCGGAGACCCAGTACTTC.

The chain employs TRBV30 and TRBJ1-1; possible D gene TRBD1, 5 bases. The CDR3 consists of 13 residues. Germline V gene data show CDR1 as GTSNPN and CDR2 as SVGIG (reference sequence). V was cut by 3 bases and J by 1 base, with 9 bases left in between. The CDR3 loop is CAWSSDRNTEAFF. The CDR3, as DNA: TGTGCCTGGAGCTCTGACAGGAACACTGAAGCTTTCTTT.

This clone was seen a single time. V is TRBV7-9 and J is TRBJ2-1; D is unclear. The CDR3 is 16 amino acids. Trimming took off 5 bases at V and 0 bases at J, with 14 bases between the two ends. The germline V gene encodes CDR1 SEHNR and CDR2 FQNEAQ (reference sequence). The CDR3 is CASSPQRSFSYNEQFF. CDR3 bases: TGTGCCAGCAGCCCCCAGAGGAGCTTCTCCTACAATGAGCAGTTCTTC.

This clone was detected a few times. The chain is built from TRBV10-2 and TRBJ2-2, with D possibly being TRBD1 or TRBD2 (5 bases each). The V end was cut by 6 bases, the J end by 6 bases, with 35 bases between. This CDR3 is built from 21 residues. The germline V gene has CDR1 WSHSY and CDR2 SAAADI. CDR3 sequence reads: CASSLRAVGVTPYIFSGELFF. DNA of the CDR3: TGCGCCAGCAGCCTCCGCGCTGTGGGGGTCACCCCCTACATATTTTCCGGGGAGCTGTTTTTT.

J is TRBJ1-1 and V is TRBV7-9, with 8 nucleotides matching TRBD1. The trim removed 5 bases at V and 4 bases at J, leaving 15 bases unmatched. The CDR3 extends over 17 amino acids. Germline lookup yields CDR1 SEHNR and CDR2 FQNEAQ (reference sequence). CDR3 protein: CASSPQARQGRSTEAFF. Written as DNA, the CDR3 is TGTGCCAGCAGCCCACAAGCCCGACAGGGGCGAAGCACTGAAGCTTTCTTT.

This clone was detected a few times. The V call is TRBV19, the J call TRBJ2-3, with 10 bases that match TRBD1. The germline gives CDR1 LNHDA, CDR2 SQIVND (reference sequence). With 4 bases clipped from V and 0 bases from J, the junction kept 4 bases outside the gene matches. The CDR3 has 16 amino acids. CDR3 bases: TGTGCCAGTAGTACCGGGACAGGGGTCAGCACAGATACGCAGTATTTT. Its protein is CASSTGTGVSTDTQYF.

The chain couples TRBV15 to TRBJ2-5; 8 bases align to TRBD1. J gave up 1 base and V 0 bases, and 4 bases lay outside the gene matches. Germline CDR1 reads LNHNV; CDR2 reads YYDKDF (reference sequence). The CDR3 is 16 amino acids. The DNA for the CDR3 is TGTGCCACCAGCAGAGATCACAGGGGGGCCCAAGAGACCCAGTACTTC. It encodes CATSRDHRGAQETQYF.

The chain employs TRBV19 and TRBJ1-1, with a tentative D call TRBD1 (6 bases). Germline assignment: CDR1 LNHDA and CDR2 SQIVND (reference sequence). CDR3 length: 14 amino acids. V was pared by 8 bases and J by 4 bases, with 17 bases between. The CDR3 sequence is CASVGGARGTEAFF. For the CDR3, the DNA is TGTGCCAGTGTGGGGGGGGCGAGAGGCACTGAAGCTTTCTTT.

The chain recombines TRBV27 with TRBJ2-3; D uncertain. Per the germline V gene, CDR1 is MNHEY and CDR2 is SMNVEV (reference sequence). V lost 6 bases and J 6 bases, leaving 16 bases between the germline ends. CDR3 length equals 14 residues. CDR3 in amino acids: CASSPVRPGDTQYF. In nucleotides, the CDR3 is TGTGCCAGCAGCCCAGTCAGGCCTGGGGATACGCAGTATTTT.

By proportion, this clone is medium-sized (0.01 to 0.1%). V and J are TRBV6-5 and TRBJ1-2; tentatively, D is TRBD1 (5 bases). The CDR3 runs 13 residues. Germline V gene data show CDR1 as MNHEY and CDR2 as SVGAGI. With 10 bases removed from V and 4 bases from J, the gap between germline ends came to 16 bases. The CDR3 nucleotides are TGTGCCACCAAGATACCGGGGCCCTATGGCTACACCTTC. Protein product: CATKIPGPYGYTF.

A remark on this clone: Within the sample, other DNA sequences also encode this same CDR3. The chain recombines TRBV28 with TRBJ2-7; D is ambiguous. Germline V gene data show CDR1 as MDHEN and CDR2 as SYDVKM. The V end lost 3 bases, the J end lost 6 bases, and 6 bases lay between the germline ends. The CDR3 covers 11 residues. For the CDR3, the DNA is TGTGCCAGCAGTTTTTGGTCCGAGCAGTACTTC. The encoded protein is CASSFWSEQYF.

The chain recombines TRBV14 with TRBJ2-7; D unclear. Germline V lookup: CDR1 SGHDN, CDR2 FVKESK. V was clipped by 0 bases and J by 3 bases, with 15 bases between them. This CDR3 has 16 residues. CDR3 DNA: TGTGCCAGCAGCCAAGATTCGGGTAGCAGAAACTACGAGCAGTACTTC. Amino acid sequence: CASSQDSGSRNYEQYF.